The 2 T cell receptor beta chains presented below share a single source sample, sequenced in a study of blood T cell repertoires in COVID-19. Method: immunoSEQ multiplex PCR; TCRdb's copy keeps in-frame clones and lacks some. The table records 200,000 to 300,000 clones, more than 70% of them present only once. Sample: peripheral blood. Receptors originate from a woman aged 45-60 years with acute or convalescent COVID-19.

The gene calls are TRBV27 and TRBJ2-5; D may be TRBD2 (5 bases). Germline CDR1 MNHEY, CDR2 SMNVEV (reference sequence). The CDR3 runs to 13 residues. V was pared by 0 bases and J by 5 bases, with 7 bases between. CDR3 sequence: CASSLSPGETQYF. The CDR3 DNA sequence: TGTGCCAGCAGTTTATCCCCGGGGGAGACCCAGTACTTC.

There are a few counts of this clone. CDR3 nucleotide sequence: TGTGCCAGCAGCTTAGGGGACAGGGGCACCGGGGAGCTGTTTTTT. Residues: CASSLGDRGTGELFF. The chain is built from TRBV4-2 and TRBJ2-2, with TRBD1 identical over 10 bases. The junction had 4 bases not matched to a gene; V was cut back by 5 bases and J by 4 bases. Per the germline V gene, CDR1 is LGHNA and CDR2 is YNFKEQ. CDR3 length: 15 residues.